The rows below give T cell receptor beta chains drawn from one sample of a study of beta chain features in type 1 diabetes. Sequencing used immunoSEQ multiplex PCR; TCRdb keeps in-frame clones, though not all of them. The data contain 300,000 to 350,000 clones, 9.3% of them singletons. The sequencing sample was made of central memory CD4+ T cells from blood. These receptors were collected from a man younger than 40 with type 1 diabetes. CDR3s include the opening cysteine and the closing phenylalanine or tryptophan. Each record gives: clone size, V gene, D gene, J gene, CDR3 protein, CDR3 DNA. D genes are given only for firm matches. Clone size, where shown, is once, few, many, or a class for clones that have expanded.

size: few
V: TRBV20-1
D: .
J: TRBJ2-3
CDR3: CSARDQDTQYF
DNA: TGCAGTGCTAGAGATCAGGATACGCAGTATTTT

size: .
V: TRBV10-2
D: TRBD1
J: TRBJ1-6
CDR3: CASRTGTGDSPLHF
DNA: TGCGCCAGCAGAACCGGGACAGGGGACTCACCCCTCCACTTT

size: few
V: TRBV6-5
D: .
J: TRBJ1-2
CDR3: CASREKGAGYTF
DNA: TGTGCCAGCAGGGAGAAAGGGGCTGGCTACACCTTC

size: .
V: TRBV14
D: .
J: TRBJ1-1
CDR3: CASSQVGISKRGTNTEAFF
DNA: TGTGCCAGCAGCCAAGTAGGAATAAGTAAACGGGGAACAAACACTGAAGCTTTCTTT

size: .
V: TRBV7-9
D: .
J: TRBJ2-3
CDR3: CASSLVLLGTDTQYF
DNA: TGTGCCAGCAGCTTAGTACTCCTAGGCACAGATACGCAGTATTTT

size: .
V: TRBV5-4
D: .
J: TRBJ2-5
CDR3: CASSLEQFGGETQYF
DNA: TGTGCCAGCAGCCTAGAACAGTTCGGTGGGGAGACCCAGTACTTC

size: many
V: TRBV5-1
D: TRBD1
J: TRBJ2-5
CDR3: CASSLTPGTGEETQYF
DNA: TGCGCCAGCAGCTTGACTCCCGGGACAGGGGAGGAGACCCAGTACTTC

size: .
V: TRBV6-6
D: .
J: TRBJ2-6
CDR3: CASSYSSGANVLTF
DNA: TGTGCCAGCAGTTATTCTTCCGGGGCCAACGTCCTGACTTTC

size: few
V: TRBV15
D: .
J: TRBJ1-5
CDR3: CATSREGGNQPQHF
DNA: TGTGCCACCAGCAGGGAGGGGGGGAATCAGCCCCAGCATTTT

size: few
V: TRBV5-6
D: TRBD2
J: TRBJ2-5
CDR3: CASSHGTSGGSFQETQYF
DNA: TGTGCCAGCAGCCACGGGACTAGCGGGGGCAGCTTCCAAGAGACCCAGTACTTC

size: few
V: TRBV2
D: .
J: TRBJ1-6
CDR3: CASEGVGGSPLHF
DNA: TGTGCCAGCGAGGGGGTAGGGGGTTCACCCCTCCACTTT

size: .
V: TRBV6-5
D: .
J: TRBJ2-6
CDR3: CASSRTASGANVLTF
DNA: TGTGCCAGCAGCAGGACAGCCTCTGGGGCCAACGTCCTGACTTTC

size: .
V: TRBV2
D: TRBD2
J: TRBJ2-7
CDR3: CASSEGTIGGEQYF
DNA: TGTGCCAGCAGTGAGGGTACTATCGGGGGGGAGCAGTACTTC

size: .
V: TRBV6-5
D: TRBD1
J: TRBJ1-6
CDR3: CASTGTEHSPLHF
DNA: TGTGCCAGCACCGGGACAGAGCATTCACCCCTCCACTTT

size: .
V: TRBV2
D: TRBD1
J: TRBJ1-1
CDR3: CASSDLGQGDTEAFF
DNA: TGTGCCAGCAGTGACCTAGGACAGGGTGACACTGAAGCTTTCTTT

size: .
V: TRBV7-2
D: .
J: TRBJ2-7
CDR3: CASSGAQGNEQYF
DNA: TGTGCCAGCAGCGGCGCACAGGGTAACGAGCAGTACTTC

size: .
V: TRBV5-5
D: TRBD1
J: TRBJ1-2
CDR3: CASSSGGLSYGYTF
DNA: TGTGCCAGCAGCTCAGGGGGGCTGAGCTATGGCTACACCTTC

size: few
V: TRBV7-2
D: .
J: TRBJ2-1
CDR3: CASSLALNNNEQFF
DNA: TGTGCCAGCAGCTTAGCACTAAATAACAATGAGCAGTTCTTC

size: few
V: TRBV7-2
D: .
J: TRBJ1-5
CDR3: CASSLRPDGQPQHF
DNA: TGTGCCAGCAGCTTAAGGCCCGACGGGCAGCCCCAGCATTTT

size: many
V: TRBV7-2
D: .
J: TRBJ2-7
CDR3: CAPAPSSSYEQYF
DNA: TGTGCCCCTGCCCCGTCTAGCTCCTACGAGCAGTACTTC

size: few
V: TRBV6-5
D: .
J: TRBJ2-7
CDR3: CASRTGYEQYF
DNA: TGTGCCAGCAGGACAGGCTACGAGCAGTACTTC

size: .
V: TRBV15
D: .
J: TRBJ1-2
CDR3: CATSRDLVYGYTF
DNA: TGTGCCACCAGCAGAGATTTAGTCTATGGCTACACCTTC

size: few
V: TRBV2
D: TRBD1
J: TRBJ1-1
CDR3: CASRKGYTGQENTEAFF
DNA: TGTGCCAGCAGGAAAGGCTATACGGGACAGGAGAACACTGAAGCTTTCTTT

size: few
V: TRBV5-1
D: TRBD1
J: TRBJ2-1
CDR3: CASSLRPVGQGTGNEQFF
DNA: TGCGCCAGCAGCTTGAGGCCGGTTGGACAGGGAACCGGGAATGAGCAGTTCTTC

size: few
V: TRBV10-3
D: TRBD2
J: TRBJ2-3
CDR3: CAASSGGGTDTQYF
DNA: TGTGCCGCCTCTAGCGGGGGGGGCACAGATACGCAGTATTTT

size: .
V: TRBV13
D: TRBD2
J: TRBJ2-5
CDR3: CASSLGGSGGFQETQYF
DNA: TGTGCCAGCAGCTTAGGTGGTAGCGGGGGGTTCCAAGAGACCCAGTACTTC

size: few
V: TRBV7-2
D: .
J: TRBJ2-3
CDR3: CASSSGVAWGGTDTQYF
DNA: TGTGCCAGCAGCTCAGGGGTGGCTTGGGGCGGCACAGATACGCAGTATTTT

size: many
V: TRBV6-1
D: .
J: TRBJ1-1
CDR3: CASSEYGNGEAFF
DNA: TGTGCCAGCAGTGAATATGGGAACGGTGAAGCTTTCTTT

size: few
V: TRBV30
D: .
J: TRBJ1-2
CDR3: CAWSVPNRSNYGYTF
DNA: TGTGCCTGGAGTGTACCAAACAGGTCTAACTATGGCTACACCTTC

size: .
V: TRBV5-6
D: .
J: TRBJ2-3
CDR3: CASSLARGSTDTQYF
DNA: TGTGCCAGCAGCTTGGCGCGGGGAAGCACAGATACGCAGTATTTT

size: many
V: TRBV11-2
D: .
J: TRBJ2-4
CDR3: CASSSLRGVLAKNIQYF
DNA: TGTGCCAGCAGCTCCCTCAGGGGAGTGTTAGCCAAAAACATTCAGTACTTC

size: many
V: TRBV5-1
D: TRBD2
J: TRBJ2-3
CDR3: CASSSPAGGDTQYF
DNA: TGCGCCAGCAGCTCCCCAGCGGGGGGCGATACGCAGTATTTT

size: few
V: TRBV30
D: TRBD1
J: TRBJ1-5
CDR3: CAWRGQDVQPQHF
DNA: TGTGCCTGGAGAGGACAGGATGTACAGCCCCAGCATTTT

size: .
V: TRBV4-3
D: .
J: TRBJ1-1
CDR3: CASSQDGPDTEAFF
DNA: TGCGCCAGCAGCCAAGATGGCCCGGACACTGAAGCTTTCTTT

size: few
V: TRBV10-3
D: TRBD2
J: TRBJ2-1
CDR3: CAISEGAGGYNEQFF
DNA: TGTGCCATCAGTGAGGGAGCGGGGGGATACAATGAGCAGTTCTTC

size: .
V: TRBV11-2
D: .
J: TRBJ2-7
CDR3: CASSFRQGAVYEQYF
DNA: TGTGCCAGCAGCTTTCGTCAAGGGGCTGTATACGAGCAGTACTTC

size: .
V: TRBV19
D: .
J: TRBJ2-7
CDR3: CASSWGAVTEQYF
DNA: TGTGCCAGTAGTTGGGGGGCAGTAACCGAGCAGTACTTC

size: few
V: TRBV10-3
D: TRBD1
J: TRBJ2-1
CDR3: CAISGGTGDQGNEQFF
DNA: TGTGCCATCAGTGGTGGAACAGGGGATCAAGGCAATGAGCAGTTCTTC

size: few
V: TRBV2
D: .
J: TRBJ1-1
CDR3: CASSDQFTTEAFF
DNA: TGTGCCAGCAGTGACCAGTTCACCACTGAAGCTTTCTTT

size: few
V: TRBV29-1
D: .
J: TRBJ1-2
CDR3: CSADSSYGYTF
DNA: TGCAGCGCGGACAGTAGTTATGGCTACACCTTC

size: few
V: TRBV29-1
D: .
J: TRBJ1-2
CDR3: CSVESVYGYTF
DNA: TGCAGCGTTGAGTCAGTCTATGGCTACACCTTC

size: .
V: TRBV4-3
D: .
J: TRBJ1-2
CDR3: CASSQLLQGALGGYTF
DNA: TGCGCCAGCAGCCAGCTCCTTCAGGGCGCTCTTGGTGGCTACACCTTC

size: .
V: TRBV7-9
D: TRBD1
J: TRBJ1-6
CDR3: CASSIGQGNSPLHF
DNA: TGTGCCAGCAGCATCGGACAGGGAAACTCACCCCTCCACTTT

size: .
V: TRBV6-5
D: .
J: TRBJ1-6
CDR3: CASRYTGNRINSPLHF
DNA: TGTGCCAGCAGATACACAGGGAACAGGATCAATTCACCCCTCCACTTT

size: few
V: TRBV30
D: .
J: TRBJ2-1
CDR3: CAWSTKRTASYNEQFF
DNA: TGTGCCTGGAGTACCAAACGGACAGCGTCCTACAATGAGCAGTTCTTC

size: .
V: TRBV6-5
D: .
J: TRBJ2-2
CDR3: CASSYPGTGELFF
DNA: TGTGCCAGCAGTTACCCGGGCACCGGGGAGCTGTTTTTT

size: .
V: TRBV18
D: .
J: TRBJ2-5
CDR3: CASSLEGQETQYF
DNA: TGTGCCAGCTCACTGGAGGGCCAGGAGACCCAGTACTTC

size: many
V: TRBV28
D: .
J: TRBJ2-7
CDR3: CASSFLSFYEQYF
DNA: TGTGCCAGCAGTTTCCTGTCCTTCTACGAGCAGTACTTC

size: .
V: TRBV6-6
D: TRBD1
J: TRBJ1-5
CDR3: CASSYSSTGENQPQHF
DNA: TGTGCCAGCAGTTATTCGTCAACAGGGGAGAATCAGCCCCAGCATTTT

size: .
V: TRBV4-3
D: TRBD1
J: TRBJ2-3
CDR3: CASSALQGSTDTQYF
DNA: TGCGCCAGCAGCGCCCTACAGGGGAGCACAGATACGCAGTATTTT

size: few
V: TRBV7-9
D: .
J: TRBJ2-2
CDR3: CASGRGLTGELFF
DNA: TGTGCCAGCGGGAGGGGGCTTACCGGGGAGCTGTTTTTT

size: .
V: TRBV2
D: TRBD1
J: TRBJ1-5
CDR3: CASSSDRGFRNQPQHF
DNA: TGTGCCAGCAGTTCCGACAGGGGGTTTCGCAATCAGCCCCAGCATTTT

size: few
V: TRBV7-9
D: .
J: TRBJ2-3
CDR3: CAGTQVWGTDTQYF
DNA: TGTGCCGGAACCCAGGTCTGGGGCACAGATACGCAGTATTTT

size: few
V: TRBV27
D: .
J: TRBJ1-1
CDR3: CASTRGGKAFF
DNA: TGTGCCAGCACCCGGGGGGGGAAAGCTTTCTTT

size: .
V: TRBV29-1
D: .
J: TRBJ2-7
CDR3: CSAIKQGRSSYEQYF
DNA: TGCAGCGCCATTAAACAGGGACGGAGCTCCTACGAGCAGTACTTC